The T cell receptor (beta chain) under discussion was sequenced for a study of beta chain features in type 1 diabetes. There are 15 residues in the CDR3. Germline lookup yields CDR1 SGHRS and CDR2 YFSETQ. The V gene lost 0 bases and the J gene lost 4 bases, with 13 bases spanning the gap. What was sequenced were expressed TCRB transcripts, since all of the isolated RNA had been reverse transcribed. TCRdb's table, derived via immunoSEQ multiplex PCR, lists solely in-frame clones and lacks some. The sample records approximately 200,000 clones, 9.6% being singletons. This clone has a handful of counts. Sequencing was done on a sample of naive CD4+ T cells from blood. This clonotype was obtained from a woman aged 18-29 years in good health. The V and J genes are TRBV5-1 and TRBJ2-5; possible D gene TRBD1, 6 bases. The CDR3 spells CASSLAGQGRETQYF. The CDR3 DNA is TGCGCCAGCAGCTTGGCTGGGCAGGGGAGAGAGACCCAGTACTTC.